One sample yielded the 15 T cell receptor beta chains listed below, sequenced in a study of T cell repertoires in cytomegalovirus infection (dated by TCRdb to 2018 to 2020). Sequencing used an Illumina HiSeq 1500. Using fastp trimming at Q25 and MiXCR clonotype assembly, TCRdb reanalyzed the public sequencing data and kept in-frame beta chains. Under each unique CDR3 protein, matching rows form one entry showing the most common genes and DNA. This sample has 100,000 to 150,000 distinct CDR3 sequences in its table, and 20% to 30% of those were observed once. The ten biggest clones cover about a third of the sample. Antigen specificity for these receptors is unknown. The material sequenced was PBMCs, sequenced either directly or after in vitro stimulation (not recorded which). These receptors all come from a human donor in good health (CMV status not recorded). Some clones in this sample may be carry-over from other donors' samples.

This clonotype was seen ten or more times. The V gene is TRBV4-1, the J gene TRBJ1-5, with D perhaps TRBD1 (5 bases). Germline V gene sequence: CDR1 MGHRA, CDR2 YSYEKL. The ends were cut back, 0 bases at V and 1 base at J, with 10 bases in the middle. There are 16 residues in the CDR3. The CDR3 nucleotides read TGCGCCAGCAGCCAAGATGCAGGGCGGAGCAATCAGCCCCAGCATTTT. Protein: CASSQDAGRSNQPQHF.

Only a few counts were recorded for this clonotype. The V and J genes are TRBV20-1 and TRBJ2-5; TRBD2 is a possible D gene (6 bases). V lost 3 bases, J lost 4 bases, and 9 bases lay in between. This CDR3 region has 12 residues. Germline CDR1 is DFQATT and CDR2 is SNEGSKA (reference sequence). CDR3 bases: TGCAGTGCTAGGCGGGGTGCAGAGACCCAGTACTTC. Translating gives CSARRGAETQYF.

This clonotype was observed a handful of times. The rearrangement joins TRBV20-1 to TRBJ1-6, with 9 bases matching TRBD1. Trimming at V came to 7 bases and at J to 3 bases, leaving 4 bases not matched to a gene. Germline V lookup: CDR1 DFQATT, CDR2 SNEGSKA (reference sequence). This CDR3 region has 14 residues. CDR3 region: CSGRTGDYNSPLHF. CDR3 nucleotide sequence: TGCAGTGGTCGGACAGGGGACTATAATTCACCCCTCCACTTT.

The chain combines TRBV5-1 with TRBJ2-5; D may correspond to TRBD1 or TRBD2 (5 bases each). Germline CDR1 and CDR2: SGHRS and YFSETQ. The CDR3 spans 14 residues. V gave up 4 bases and J gave up 7 bases, with 17 bases separating them. The CDR3 region has the DNA TGCGCCAGCAGCGCCGAGGGGCTCACAGGGACCCAGTACTTC. As protein: CASSAEGLTGTQYF.

This clonotype has just a few counts. The chain uses TRBV5-8 and TRBJ2-1, with TRBD1 as a possible D gene (5 bases). Trimming left V 1 base short and J 10 bases short, with 6 bases between. From germline, CDR1 is SGHTS and CDR2 YDEGEE. The CDR3 consists of 11 residues. This CDR3 reads CASSLRQEQFF. For the CDR3, the DNA is TGTGCCAGCAGCTTGCGACAGGAGCAGTTCTTC.

The chain links TRBV6-4 to TRBJ1-5; D unresolved. V lost 7 bases to trimming and J lost 2 bases, with 9 bases between them. CDR3 length: 13 amino acids. Germline CDR1 is MRHNA and CDR2 is SNTAGT. This chain's CDR3 is CASTVAGNQPQHF. Here the CDR3 DNA reads TGTGCCAGCACAGTGGCAGGCAATCAGCCCCAGCATTTT.

The chain is built from TRBV6-5 and TRBJ2-7; tentatively, D is TRBD1 (5 bases). V lost 8 bases to trimming and J lost 6 bases, with 17 bases between them. Germline loops: CDR1 MNHEY, CDR2 SVGAGI. The CDR3 loop spans 13 amino acids. This chain's CDR3 is CASGAGSLREQYV. CDR3 coding DNA: TGTGCCAGCGGGGCCGGGTCCCTCCGCGAGCAGTACGTC.

The chain has TRBV15 and TRBJ2-1; the D gene is possibly TRBD1 (6 bases). Germline values: CDR1 LNHNV, CDR2 YYDKDF (reference sequence). V was pared by 5 bases and J by 4 bases, with 12 bases between. This CDR3 has 14 amino acids. For the CDR3, the DNA is TGTGCCACCAGCCCGGCAGGGGAGTACAATGAGCAGTTCTTC. This encodes CATSPAGEYNEQFF.

The chain uses TRBV28 and TRBJ2-5; D not resolved. This CDR3 has 14 amino acids. Germline V CDR1 and CDR2: MDHEN, SYDVKM. Between the trimmed V and J ends, which lost 1 base and 2 bases, there was a span of 8 bases. The CDR3 coding sequence is TGTGCCAGCAGTTTATTCCGGCAGCAAGAGACCCAGTACTTC. Translating it yields CASSLFRQQETQYF.

This clonotype was seen a handful of times. The chain employs TRBV7-9 and TRBJ2-7; D may be TRBD1 (5 bases). V lost 5 bases and J lost 7, with 12 bases in between. The length of the CDR3 is 12 residues. Germline CDR1 SEHNR, CDR2 FQNEAQ (reference sequence). Written as DNA, the CDR3 is TGTGCCAGCAGCAACACAGGAGCAGAGCAGTACGTC. This translates into CASSNTGAEQYV.

The chain combines TRBV20-1 with TRBJ2-1; 10 bases agree with TRBD2. CDR3 length equals 15 residues. Trimming cost V 7 bases and J 3 bases; bases outside gene matches: 9. The V gene's germline CDR1 is DFQATT and CDR2 SNEGSKA (reference sequence). CDR3 nucleotides: TGCAGTGTCGCACGGGGGACTAGCGACTACAATGAGCAGTTCTTC. It is translated as CSVARGTSDYNEQFF.

This clonotype was recorded many times. The chain combines TRBV7-8 with TRBJ2-1, with a tentative D call TRBD1 (6 bases). This CDR3 spans 14 amino acids. The germline gives CDR1 SGHVS, CDR2 FQNEAQ. V gave up 7 bases and J gave up 3 bases, with 13 bases separating them. This CDR3 reads CASTRQAGYNEQFF. The CDR3 coding sequence is TGTGCCAGCACCCGACAGGCCGGCTACAATGAGCAGTTCTTC.

The chain couples TRBV15 to TRBJ2-5; 7 positions agree with TRBD1. V was pared by 5 bases and J by 3 bases, with 12 bases of the junction left unmatched. The CDR3 contains 16 residues. Germline values: CDR1 LNHNV, CDR2 YYDKDF (reference sequence). For the CDR3, the DNA is TGTGCCACCAGCCCAAGGGTCCGGACAGGAAAAGAGACCCAGTACTTC. It translates to CATSPRVRTGKETQYF. Full variable domain (outside the CDR3, taken from reference TRBV15 and TRBJ2-5): DAMVIQNPRYQVTQFGKPVTLSCSQTLNHNVMYWYQQKSSQAPKLLFHYYDKDFNNEADTPDNFQSRRPNTSFCFLDIRSPGLGDTAMYLCATSPRVRTGKETQYFGPGTRLLVL.

The table lists this clonotype with many counts. V gene TRBV7-2 combines with J gene TRBJ1-3; D not certain. Germline V gives CDR1 SGHTA, CDR2 FQGNSA. The ends were cut back, 3 bases at V and 4 bases at J, with 7 bases in the middle. The CDR3 is made up of 13 amino acids. In DNA form, the CDR3 reads TGTGCCAGCAGCTTTTTCCAGGGAAACACCATATATTTT. Amino acid sequence: CASSFFQGNTIYF. The complete variable domain, with remaining parts taken from reference TRBV7-2 and TRBJ1-3, reads GAGVSQSPSNKVTEKGKDVELRCDPISGHTALYWYRQSLGQGLEFLIYFQGNSAPDKSGLPSDRFSAERTGGSVSTLTIQRTQQEDSAVYLCASSFFQGNTIYFGEGSWLTVV.

The CDR3 is CASSPGRTYEEYV. CDR3 nucleotides: TGTGCCAGCAGTCCGGGACGCACCTACGAGGAGTACGTC. The chain links TRBV6-8 to TRBJ2-7, with D possibly called TRBD1 or TRBD2 (5 bases each). Per the germline V gene, CDR1 is MNHGY and CDR2 is SAAAGT. This CDR3 region has 13 residues.